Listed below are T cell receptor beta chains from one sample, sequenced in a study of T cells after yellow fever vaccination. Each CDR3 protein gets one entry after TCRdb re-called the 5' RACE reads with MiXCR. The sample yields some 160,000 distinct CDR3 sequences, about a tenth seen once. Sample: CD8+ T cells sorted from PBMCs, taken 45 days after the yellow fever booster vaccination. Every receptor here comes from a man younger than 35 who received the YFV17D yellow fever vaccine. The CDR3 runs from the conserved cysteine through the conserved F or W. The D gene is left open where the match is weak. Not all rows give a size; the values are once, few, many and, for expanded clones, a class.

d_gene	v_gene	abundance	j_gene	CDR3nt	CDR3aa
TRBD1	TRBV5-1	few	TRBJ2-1	TGCGCCAGCAGCGGGACAGGGGGGACCTACAATGAGCAGTTCTTC	CASSGTGGTYNEQFF
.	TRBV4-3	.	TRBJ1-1	TGCGCCAGCAGCCAAGGGGGGAACGCTGAAGCTTTCTTT	CASSQGGNAEAFF
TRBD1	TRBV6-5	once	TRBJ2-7	TGTGCCAGCAGCCGACTCGGGGGGACAGGGGACGAGCAGTACTTC	CASSRLGGTGDEQYF
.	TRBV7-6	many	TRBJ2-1	TGTGCCAGCAGCCCGAGCACAGGGGACTACTACAATGAGCAGTTCTTC	CASSPSTGDYYNEQFF
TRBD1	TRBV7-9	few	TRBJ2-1	TGTGCCAGCAGCCATTGGAAAGTGACAGGGTACAATGAGCAGTTCTTC	CASSHWKVTGYNEQFF
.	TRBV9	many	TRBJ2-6	TGTGCCAGCAGCCCGGACGGGGGCGCTGGGGCCAACGTCCTGACTTTC	CASSPDGGAGANVLTF
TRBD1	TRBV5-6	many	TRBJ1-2	TGTGCCAGCAGCGGAGGGACAGCATCAAACTATGGCTACACCTTC	CASSGGTASNYGYTF
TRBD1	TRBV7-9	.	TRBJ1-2	TGTGCCAGCAGCCACCGGGACAGGGAACGGGGCTACACCTTC	CASSHRDRERGYTF
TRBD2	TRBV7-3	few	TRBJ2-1	TGTGCCAGCAGCTTAAGTGGGAGGGTACCTAGTCCCTACAATGAGCAGTTCTTC	CASSLSGRVPSPYNEQFF
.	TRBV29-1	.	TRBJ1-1	TGCAGCGTGGGTCCTGAAGCTTTCTTT	CSVGPEAFF
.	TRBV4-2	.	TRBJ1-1	TGTGCCAGCAGCCAAGGGGGGGCTCGGAACACTGAAGCTTTCTTT	CASSQGGARNTEAFF
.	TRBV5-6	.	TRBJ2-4	TGTGCCAGCAGCTCACGGGGTACTATAGCCAAAAACATTCAGTACTTC	CASSSRGTIAKNIQYF
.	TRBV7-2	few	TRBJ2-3	TGTGCCAGCAGCTTAGGGGCGGGGTTTTCTAGCACAGATACGCAGTATTTT	CASSLGAGFSSTDTQYF
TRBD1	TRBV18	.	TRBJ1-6	TGTGCCAGCTCACCAATCTCGGGAGGGGGCGGTAATTCACCCCTCCACTTT	CASSPISGGGGNSPLHF
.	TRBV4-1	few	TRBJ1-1	TGCGCCAGCAGCCAATTAGGGGCTGGATCTGAAGCTTTCTTT	CASSQLGAGSEAFF
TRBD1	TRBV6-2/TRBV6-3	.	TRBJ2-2	TGTGCCAGCACCAAGTTCCAACCCCGGGACAGTGGGACCGGGGAGCTGTTTTTT	CASTKFQPRDSGTGELFF
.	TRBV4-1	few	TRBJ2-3	TGCGCCAGCAGCCAAGTTAGAGGGGGGGGCCCCGATACGCAGTATTTT	CASSQVRGGGPDTQYF
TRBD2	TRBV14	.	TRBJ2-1	TGTGCCAGCAGCCCCTTTAAAGCGGGGGGACCCAATGAGCAGTTCTTC	CASSPFKAGGPNEQFF
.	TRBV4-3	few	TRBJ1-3	TGCGCCAGCAGCCAAGATCGGGGGGGGATGGGGTTTTACTCTGGAAACACCATATATTTT	CASSQDRGGMGFYSGNTIYF
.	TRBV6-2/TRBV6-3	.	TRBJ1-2	TGTGCCAGCAGTTACAGGACGGATGGCTACACCTTC	CASSYRTDGYTF
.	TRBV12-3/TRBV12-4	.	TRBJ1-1	TGTGCCAGCAGCAGTGAGGGAAACACTGAAGCTTTCTTT	CASSSEGNTEAFF
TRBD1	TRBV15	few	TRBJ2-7	TGTGCCACCAGTCCGACAGGGGTCCCCTCCTACGAGCAGTACTTC	CATSPTGVPSYEQYF
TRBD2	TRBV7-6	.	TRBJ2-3	TGTGCCAGCAGCCCAGCGGGGGGGCTAGCCACAGATACGCAGTATTTT	CASSPAGGLATDTQYF
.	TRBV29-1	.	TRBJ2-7	TGCAGCGTTGTCGGACTCGAGCAGTACTTC	CSVVGLEQYF
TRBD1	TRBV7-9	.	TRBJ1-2	TGTGCCAGCAGACGAGGGGACAGTAACTATGGCTACACCTTC	CASRRGDSNYGYTF
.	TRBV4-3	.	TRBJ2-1	TGCGCCAGCAGCCAAGATTTTCCGTTGAGGGACTACAATGAGCAGTTCTTC	CASSQDFPLRDYNEQFF
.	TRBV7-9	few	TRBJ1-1	TGTGCCAGCAGCCCATTGGGAGGGGGGATGGGCACTGAAGCTTTCTTT	CASSPLGGGMGTEAFF
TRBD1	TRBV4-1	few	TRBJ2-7	TGCGCCAGCAGCCAAGGAGGGGGCCGCGACAGCGAGCAGTACTTC	CASSQGGGRDSEQYF
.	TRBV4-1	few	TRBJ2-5	TGCGCCAGCAGCCAAGATCAGAGGGAAGAGACCCAGTACTTC	CASSQDQREETQYF
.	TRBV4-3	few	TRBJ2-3	TGCGCCAGCAGCCTTAGCGACAGGACCCTCACAGATACGCAGTATTTT	CASSLSDRTLTDTQYF
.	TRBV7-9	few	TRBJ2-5	TGTGCCAGCAGCCATACAGGGTTTCTGGAGACCCAGTACTTC	CASSHTGFLETQYF
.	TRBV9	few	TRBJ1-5	TGTGCCAGCAGCGGACGGACAGATCAGCCCCAGCATTTT	CASSGRTDQPQHF
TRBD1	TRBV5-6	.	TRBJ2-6	TGTGCCAGCAGCTTGGACTTTGGTCCAGGGGGCTACGGGGTCCTGACTTTC	CASSLDFGPGGYGVLTF
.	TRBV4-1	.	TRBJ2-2	TGCGCCAGCAGCCAATCCGGGACGGTGAACACCGGGGAGCTGTTTTTT	CASSQSGTVNTGELFF
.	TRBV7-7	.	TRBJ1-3	TGTGCTAGCAGTTCTCAACAGAGCTCTGGAAACACCATATATTTT	CASSSQQSSGNTIYF
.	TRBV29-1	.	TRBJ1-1	TGCAGCGTTACCCCGGATGATGGCACTGAAGCTTTCTTT	CSVTPDDGTEAFF
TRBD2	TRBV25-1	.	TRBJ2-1	TGTGCCAGCAGTGAACGGGGGGGCCCCTACAATGAGCAGTTCTTC	CASSERGGPYNEQFF
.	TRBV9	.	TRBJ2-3	TGTGCCAGCACCCAAAGAGGGGGGCCCACAGATACGCAGTATTTT	CASTQRGGPTDTQYF